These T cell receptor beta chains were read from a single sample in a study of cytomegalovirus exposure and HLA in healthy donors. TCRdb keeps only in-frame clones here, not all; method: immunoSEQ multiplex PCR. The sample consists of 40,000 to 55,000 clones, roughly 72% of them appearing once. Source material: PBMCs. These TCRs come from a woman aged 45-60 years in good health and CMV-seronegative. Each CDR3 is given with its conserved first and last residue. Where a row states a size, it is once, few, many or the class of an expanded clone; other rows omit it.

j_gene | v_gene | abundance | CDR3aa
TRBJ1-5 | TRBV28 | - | CASSLAGGSSQPQHF
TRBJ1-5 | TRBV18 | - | CASSPSTGDKAQHF
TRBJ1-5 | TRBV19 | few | CASSNRGNQPQHF
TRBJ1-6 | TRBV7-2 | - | CASSLGESPLHF
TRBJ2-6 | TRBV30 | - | CAWSGIEGSGANVLTF
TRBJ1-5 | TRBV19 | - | CASRTDGGGNQPQHF
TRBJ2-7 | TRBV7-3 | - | CASSTSGGRTYEQYF
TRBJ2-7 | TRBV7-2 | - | CASSKTGTSDEQYF
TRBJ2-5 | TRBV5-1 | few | CASTRGSGGALETQYF
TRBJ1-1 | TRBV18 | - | CASSPETGEFKAFF
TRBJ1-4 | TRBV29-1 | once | CSVWGRGHEKLFF